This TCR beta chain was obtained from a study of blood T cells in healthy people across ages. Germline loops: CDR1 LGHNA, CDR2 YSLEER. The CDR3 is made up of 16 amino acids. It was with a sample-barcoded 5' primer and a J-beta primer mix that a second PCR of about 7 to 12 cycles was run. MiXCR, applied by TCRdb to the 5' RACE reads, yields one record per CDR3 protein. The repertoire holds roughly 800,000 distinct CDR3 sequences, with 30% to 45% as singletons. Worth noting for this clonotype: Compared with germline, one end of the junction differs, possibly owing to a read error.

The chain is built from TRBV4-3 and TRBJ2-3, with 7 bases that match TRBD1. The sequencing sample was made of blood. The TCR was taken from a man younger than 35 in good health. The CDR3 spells CVSSQGNRGSTDTQYF. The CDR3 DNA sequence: TGCGTCAGCAGCCAAGGAAACAGGGGTTCAACAGATACGCAGTATTTT.